Listed below are T cell receptor beta chains from one sample, sequenced in a study of cytomegalovirus exposure and HLA in healthy donors. Repertoires were generated with immunoSEQ multiplex PCR, while TCRdb's copy carries only in-frame clones and drops some. The sample contains roughly 100,000 clones, around four fifths of which appear only once. The specimen was PBMCs. The receptor source for this set is a woman in her thirties or forties in good health and CMV-seropositive. CDR3s include the opening cysteine and the closing phenylalanine or tryptophan. D genes are given only for firm matches. The size of a clone is reported for some rows only, either as once, few or many, or as a class for expanded clones.

v_call,j_call,d_call,clone_size,cdr3_length,cdr3_aa,cdr3_nt
TRBV28,TRBJ2-6,-,-,16,CASSARQGSGANVLTF,TGTGCCAGCAGTGCCCGTCAGGGATCTGGGGCCAACGTCCTGACTTTC
TRBV5-5,TRBJ2-5,-,-,15,CASSAGHGGGETQYF,TGTGCCAGCAGCGCCGGTCACGGTGGGGGGGAGACCCAGTACTTC
TRBV4-3,TRBJ1-1,TRBD1,-,15,CASSQVKGALIEAFF,TGCGCCAGCAGCCAAGTGAAGGGGGCACTTATTGAAGCTTTCTTT
TRBV19,TRBJ1-5,TRBD1,-,13,CASSPRGREPQHF,TGTGCCAGTAGTCCAAGGGGGCGGGAGCCCCAGCATTTT
TRBV2,TRBJ2-1,-,-,14,CASSDTASYNEQFF,TGTGCCAGCAGTGACACAGCCTCCTACAATGAGCAGTTCTTC
TRBV5-1,TRBJ2-3,-,-,14,CASSWSDVTDTQYF,TGCGCCAGCAGCTGGAGCGACGTCACAGATACGCAGTATTTT
TRBV15,TRBJ2-7,-,few,16,CATSRDRREVAYEQYF,TGTGCCACCAGCAGAGATCGGAGGGAAGTTGCCTACGAGCAGTACTTC
TRBV18,TRBJ1-5,TRBD1,-,15,CASSPATGAGQPQHF,TGTGCCAGCTCACCGGCTACAGGGGCAGGCCAGCCCCAGCATTTT
TRBV7-8,TRBJ1-4,-,few,15,CASSLLTGPSEKLFF,TGTGCCAGCAGCTTACTGACAGGTCCCTCGGAAAAACTGTTTTTT
TRBV6-5,TRBJ2-7,-,-,15,CASSYSTSLLSEQYF,TGTGCCAGCAGTTACTCGACAAGTCTTCTCAGCGAGCAGTACTTC
TRBV4-1,TRBJ2-1,TRBD1,few,15,CASSQFDRGKDEQFF,TGCGCCAGCAGCCAATTCGACAGGGGGAAGGATGAGCAGTTCTTC
TRBV7-9,TRBJ2-7,-,-,11,CASSPGYEQYF,TGTGCCAGCAGCCCGGGTTACGAGCAGTACTTC
TRBV5-1,TRBJ2-6,TRBD1,-,17,CASIGTGIQSGANVLTF,TGCGCCAGCATCGGGACAGGGATACAATCTGGGGCCAACGTCCTGACTTTC
TRBV27,TRBJ1-1,-,-,12,CASSDRSTEAFF,TGTGCCAGCAGTGACCGGAGCACTGAAGCTTTCTTT
TRBV6-5,TRBJ1-2,-,-,13,CASRFPGVGGYTF,TGTGCCAGCAGATTCCCTGGAGTCGGCGGCTACACCTTC
TRBV7-9,TRBJ2-1,-,-,16,CSSSLVRGSALHEQFF,TGTTCCAGCAGCTTAGTTCGCGGTTCGGCCCTCCATGAGCAGTTCTTC
TRBV6-5,TRBJ1-1,TRBD1,-,13,CAIRDRGGTEAFF,TGTGCCATAAGGGACAGGGGAGGGACTGAAGCTTTCTTT
TRBV4-1,TRBJ1-4,-,-,13,CASSPTRGEKLFF,TGCGCCAGCAGCCCCACTCGGGGGGAAAAACTGTTTTTT
TRBV18,TRBJ1-5,-,-,14,CASSPAGKDQPQHF,TGTGCCAGCTCACCAGCGGGGAAGGATCAGCCCCAGCATTTT
TRBV7-6,TRBJ1-4,-,-,13,CASSRGGYEKLFF,TGTGCCAGCAGCCGGGGGGGTTATGAAAAACTGTTTTTT
TRBV5-8,TRBJ2-1,TRBD1,-,15,CASSPWTGGFGEQFF,TGTGCCAGCAGCCCTTGGACAGGGGGGTTCGGTGAGCAGTTCTTC
TRBV18,TRBJ2-7,-,once,14,CASSPQNGGGEQYF,TGTGCCAGCTCACCACAAAACGGCGGTGGCGAGCAGTACTTC
TRBV4-2,TRBJ2-2,-,-,14,CASSQSITSGELFF,TGTGCCAGCAGCCAATCCATTACTAGCGGGGAGCTGTTTTTT
TRBV4-1,TRBJ2-3,-,-,16,CASSQSILVGTDTQYF,TGCGCCAGCAGCCAATCGATACTAGTCGGCACAGATACGCAGTATTTT
TRBV5-1,TRBJ1-4,-,-,14,CASSEGQTRGKLFF,TGCGCCAGCAGCGAAGGACAGACAAGGGGAAAACTGTTTTTT
TRBV28,TRBJ2-7,-,-,14,CASSLDGSHPEQYF,TGTGCCAGCAGTTTGGACGGGAGTCATCCCGAGCAGTACTTC
TRBV5-1,TRBJ2-7,-,-,14,CASSLASTSYEQYF,TGCGCCAGCAGCTTGGCTAGCACGTCCTACGAGCAGTACTTC
TRBV7-7,TRBJ1-1,-,once,15,CASSPLFTGNTEAFF,TGTGCCAGCAGCCCACTTTTTACAGGGAACACTGAAGCTTTCTTT
TRBV28,TRBJ2-7,-,few,16,CASSLPLGRGGYEQYF,TGTGCCAGCAGTTTGCCCCTTGGCAGGGGTGGCTACGAGCAGTACTTC